One sample yielded the 27 T cell receptor beta chains listed below, sequenced in a study of identical twins. TCRdb re-analysed the 5' RACE reads in MiXCR, keeping a single row per CDR3 protein. The sample has a few hundred thousand distinct CDR3 sequences, less than 25% seen once. This sample also appeared in a second study, on T cells expressing NK-cell markers.

What was sequenced was CD4+ T cells sorted from blood. These receptors came from a woman aged 18-29 years in good health.

This clonotype has only a few counts. The V gene is TRBV20-1, the J gene TRBJ2-1; D may be TRBD2 (5 bases). Germline CDR1 and CDR2: DFQATT and SNEGSKA (reference sequence). The germline V and J ends were trimmed by 6 bases and 4 bases, with 13 bases remaining between them. There are 13 residues in the CDR3. The CDR3 sequence is CSAWTGEYNEQFF. As DNA, the CDR3 is TGCAGTGCGTGGACTGGGGAATACAATGAGCAGTTCTTC.

At least ten counts were recorded for this clonotype. The gene calls are TRBV20-1 and TRBJ2-7, with D maybe TRBD1 (5 bases). Trimming removed 0 bases from V and 4 bases from J, with 16 bases in between. Germline values: CDR1 DFQATT, CDR2 SNEGSKA (reference sequence). The CDR3 runs to 15 residues. In DNA, the CDR3 is TGCAGTGCTAGAGATCAGGGTACGGAAAAGTACGAGCAGTACTTC. Protein product: CSARDQGTEKYEQYF.

The chain employs TRBV7-2 and TRBJ2-1; 13 nucleotides line up with TRBD2. Germline V gene sequence: CDR1 SGHTA, CDR2 FQGNSA. The CDR3 spans 16 residues. V gave up 5 bases and J gave up 7 bases; unmatched junction bases: 8. The CDR3: CASSLTVGLAGNEQFF. Here the CDR3 DNA reads TGTGCCAGCAGCCTCACGGTGGGACTAGCGGGGAATGAGCAGTTCTTC.

This clonotype was seen a few times. The V gene is TRBV20-1, the J gene TRBJ2-5, with D possibly matching TRBD2 (6 bases). The V end was cut by 6 bases, the J end by 5 bases, with 16 bases between. Germline V gives CDR1 DFQATT, CDR2 SNEGSKA (reference sequence). There are 13 residues in the CDR3. The CDR3 protein is CSAGGVLGETQYF. The CDR3 DNA reads TGCAGTGCCGGAGGGGTACTAGGGGAGACCCAGTACTTC.

This clonotype was counted between two and nine times. The chain is built from TRBV18 and TRBJ1-5; D gene unclear. The CDR3 consists of 14 residues. CDR1 KGHSH and CDR2 LQKENI come from the germline V gene. Trimming stripped 4 bases from V and 4 bases from J, with 11 bases between. This CDR3 is CASSLLAVNQPQHF. The CDR3, as DNA: TGTGCCAGCTCACTCCTTGCTGTGAATCAGCCCCAGCATTTT.

The rearrangement links TRBV6-2 or TRBV6-3 to TRBJ2-1; D is unclear. The CDR3 length is 11 residues. Per the germline V gene, CDR1 is MNHEY and CDR2 is SVGEGT. Trimming shortened V by 0 bases and J by 14 bases, and 8 bases separated the two germline ends. CDR3 sequence (DNA): TGTGCCAGCAGTTACTCTTTAGGCAAGTTCTTC. This translates into CASSYSLGKFF.

A few counts support this clonotype. The V gene is TRBV20-1, the J gene TRBJ1-4; 7 nucleotides line up with TRBD1. V lost 6 bases, J lost 4 bases, and 11 bases stayed unmatched. Germline CDR1 reads DFQATT; CDR2 reads SNEGSKA (reference sequence). The CDR3 extends over 15 amino acids. The CDR3 DNA reads as TGCAGTGCCGGCCTACTCCAGGGGGTTAATGAAAAACTGTTTTTT. It specifies CSAGLLQGVNEKLFF.

J is TRBJ2-7 and V is TRBV7-2; 9 nucleotides line up with TRBD1. The trim removed 2 bases at V and 1 base at J, leaving 6 bases unmatched. The CDR3 spans 16 residues. Germline assignment: CDR1 SGHTA and CDR2 FQGNSA. CDR3 sequence (DNA): TGTGCCAGCAGCTTATTAGGGGGACAGGGATCCTACGAGCAGTACTTC. Protein product: CASSLLGGQGSYEQYF.

This clonotype has just a few counts. The chain recombines TRBV6-5 with TRBJ1-5; a possible D gene is TRBD1 (5 bases). The CDR3 has 14 amino acids. Trimming pared 0 bases from V and 6 bases from J, leaving 9 bases between. CDR1 and CDR2 from the germline V gene are MNHEY and SVGAGI. This CDR3 is CASSYSGDGQPQHF. The CDR3 DNA reads TGTGCCAGCAGTTACTCAGGGGACGGTCAGCCCCAGCATTTT.

This clonotype was seen repeatedly, ten times or more. V usage is TRBV12-3 or TRBV12-4 and J usage is TRBJ2-2, with D perhaps matching TRBD1 (6 bases). V was clipped by 7 bases and J by 6 bases, with 15 bases between them. This CDR3 has 14 residues. The CDR3 coding sequence is TGTGCCAGCACCCAGGCGAGGGGGTCCGGGGAGCTGTTTTTT. It specifies CASTQARGSGELFF.

This clonotype came up a few times. This sequence joins TRBV19 and TRBJ2-2; 8 positions agree with TRBD1. CDR1 is LNHDA, CDR2 SQIVND, per germline (reference sequence). The junction had 5 bases not matched to a gene; V was cut back by 6 bases and J by 5 bases. This CDR3 has 14 residues. CDR3 protein: CASSGWTGTGELFF. Written as DNA, the CDR3 is TGTGCCAGTAGCGGGTGGACAGGGACCGGGGAGCTGTTTTTT.

The CDR3 loop is CATRSGGHAYEQYF. The CDR3 nucleotides read TGTGCCACCCGTAGCGGGGGCCACGCCTACGAGCAGTACTTC. The J gene is TRBJ2-7, the V gene TRBV28; 9 nucleotides match TRBD2. The CDR3 sequence is 14 residues long. V lost 10 bases to trimming and J lost 2 bases; unmatched junction nucleotides: 9. Per germline, CDR1 MDHEN and CDR2 SYDVKM.

The chain joins TRBV29-1 to TRBJ2-1, with 12 bases lining up with TRBD2. Germline values: CDR1 SQVTM, CDR2 ANQGSEA. J was trimmed by 9 bases and V by 8 bases; bases with no gene match: 5. The CDR3 consists of 12 residues. Written as DNA, the CDR3 is TGCAGCACCTTACTAGCGGGAGGTGAGCAGTTCTTC. Translation gives CSTLLAGGEQFF.

This clonotype occurred a few times. This chain links TRBV2 with TRBJ2-6; D tentatively reads TRBD1 or TRBD2 (6 bases each). The CDR3 length is 15 residues. Germline assignment: CDR1 SNHLY and CDR2 FYNNEI. The V and J ends lost 5 bases and 2 bases respectively, with 10 bases between them. The chain's CDR3 is CASSWGAAGANVLTF. The CDR3 DNA sequence: TGTGCCAGCAGTTGGGGGGCGGCTGGGGCCAACGTCCTGACTTTC.

This clonotype has just a few counts. CDR3 in amino acids: CASSIGTGWNEQFF. Here the CDR3 DNA reads TGTGCCAGTAGTATAGGGACAGGGTGGAATGAGCAGTTCTTC. The J gene is TRBJ2-1, the V gene TRBV19; 8 bases map to TRBD1. J lost 7 bases, V lost 1 base, and 3 bases had no gene match. This CDR3 is built from 14 residues. CDR1 LNHDA and CDR2 SQIVND come from the germline V gene (reference sequence).

V is TRBV12-5 and J is TRBJ2-1, with D possibly being TRBD1 (5 bases). Between the trimmed V and J ends, which lost 2 bases and 6 bases, there was a span of 11 bases. There are 14 residues in the CDR3. Germline values: CDR1 LGHNT, CDR2 FRNRAP. CDR3 protein: CASGLSRDSNEQFF. The DNA of the CDR3 is TGTGCTAGTGGTTTGAGCAGGGATTCCAATGAGCAGTTCTTC.

The V and J genes are TRBV6-5 and TRBJ1-1; TRBD1 is a possible D gene (5 bases). This CDR3 contains 15 residues. Germline lookup yields CDR1 MNHEY and CDR2 SVGAGI. Trimming took 2 bases from V and 4 from J, leaving 14 bases between them. DNA of the CDR3: TGTGCCAGCAGTTACGGAAGGGGCGTAAGCACTGAAGCTTTCTTT. Residues: CASSYGRGVSTEAFF.

The chain uses TRBV10-3 and TRBJ2-2; 9 bases fit TRBD1. The V segment lost 6 bases and the J segment 4 bases; nucleotides outside the gene matches: 6. Germline-derived CDR1 and CDR2 are ENHRY and SYGVKD. This CDR3 comprises 15 residues. CDR3 nucleotides: TGTGCCATCAGGAGGACAGGGGCGTCCACCGGGGAGCTGTTTTTT. This encodes CAIRRTGASTGELFF.

There are a few counts of this clonotype. The chain uses TRBV9 and TRBJ1-2, with 11 bases fitting TRBD1. The CDR3 is 14 amino acids. Germline-derived CDR1 and CDR2 are SGDLS and YYNGEE. The trim removed 0 bases at V and 12 bases at J, leaving 7 bases unmatched. CDR3 in DNA: TGTGCCAGCAGCGTAGATACCGGGACAGGGGGAGACACCTTC. Its translation is CASSVDTGTGGDTF.

A few counts support this clonotype. The chain recombines TRBV15 with TRBJ2-3; 7 nucleotides agree with TRBD2. Trimming removed 5 bases from V and 2 bases from J; junction bases left unmatched: 4. Germline CDR1 reads LNHNV; CDR2 reads YYDKDF (reference sequence). This CDR3 region has 14 residues. CDR3 DNA: TGTGCCACCAGCGGGGGACTATCCACAGATACGCAGTATTTT. This translates into CATSGGLSTDTQYF.

The chain joins TRBV6-2 or TRBV6-3 to TRBJ2-5; D is ambiguous. The V end was cut by 2 bases, the J end by 2 bases, with 12 bases between. CDR3 length: 15 residues. Per germline, CDR1 MNHEY and CDR2 SVGEGT. The CDR3 region is CASSYVSATQETQYF. The CDR3 DNA follows: TGTGCCAGCAGTTACGTATCGGCAACGCAAGAGACCCAGTACTTC.

The chain carries TRBV9 and TRBJ2-5, with D perhaps TRBD1 (5 bases). Trimming pared 4 bases from V and 2 bases from J, leaving 12 bases between. The CDR3 is made up of 14 amino acids. Germline V gene lookup returns CDR1 SGDLS and CDR2 YYNGEE. This CDR3 is CASSTDQGQETQYF. CDR3 in DNA: TGTGCCAGCAGCACTGACCAGGGACAAGAGACCCAGTACTTC.

In its sample, this clonotype was seen a few times. The junction departs from the called germline gene at one end, perhaps through a read error. This chain's CDR3 is CATSRDGTNVLTF. As DNA, the CDR3 is TGTGCCACCAGCAGAGATGGGACCAACGTCCTGACTTTC. This sequence joins TRBV15 and TRBJ2-6; D call uncertain. The CDR3 has 13 amino acids. Per germline, CDR1 LNHNV and CDR2 YYDKDF (reference sequence). The full variable domain, its missing parts supplied by reference TRBV15 and TRBJ2-6, is DAMVIQNPRYQVTQFGKPVTLSCSQTLNHNVMYWYQQKSSQAPKLLFHYYDKDFNNEADTPDNFQSRRPNTSFCFLDIRSPGLGDTAMYLCATSRDGTNVLTFGAGSRLTVL.

This chain links TRBV19 with TRBJ2-7; 12 nucleotides line up with TRBD2. In germline, CDR1 is LNHDA, CDR2 SQIVND (reference sequence). The junction had 4 bases not matched to a gene; V was cut back by 4 bases and J by 0 bases. CDR3 size: 16 residues. This CDR3 is CASSTGLAGTSYEQYF. In DNA form, the CDR3 reads TGTGCCAGTAGTACCGGACTAGCGGGAACCTCCTACGAGCAGTACTTC.

The chain is built from TRBV5-1 and TRBJ1-6; D may be TRBD1 (6 bases). Trimming removed 5 bases at V and 8 bases at J, with 17 bases between. This CDR3 has 15 residues. The V gene's germline CDR1 is SGHRS and CDR2 YFSETQ. The CDR3 bases are TGCGCCAGCAGACCCACAGGGCGTGTAGATTCACCCCTCCACTTT. Translation gives CASRPTGRVDSPLHF.

This rearrangement joins TRBV28 to TRBJ2-1; D tentatively fits TRBD1 or TRBD2 (5 bases each). The CDR3 is 15 residues long. CDR1 and CDR2 from the germline V gene are MDHEN and SYDVKM. Trimming removed 1 base at V and 8 bases at J, with 15 bases between. CDR3 sequence (DNA): TGTGCCAGCAGTTTATCGGGGCTAGGGGCGGATGAGCAGTTCTTC. Its protein product is CASSLSGLGADEQFF.

J is TRBJ2-2 and V is TRBV10-3; D is uncertain. The CDR3 length is 15 residues. CDR1 ENHRY and CDR2 SYGVKD come from the germline V gene. Trimming removed 5 bases from V and 6 bases from J, with 16 bases in between. This chain's CDR3 is CAISSQRSSAGELFF. CDR3 bases: TGTGCCATCAGTTCCCAGCGCAGTTCCGCCGGGGAGCTGTTTTTT.